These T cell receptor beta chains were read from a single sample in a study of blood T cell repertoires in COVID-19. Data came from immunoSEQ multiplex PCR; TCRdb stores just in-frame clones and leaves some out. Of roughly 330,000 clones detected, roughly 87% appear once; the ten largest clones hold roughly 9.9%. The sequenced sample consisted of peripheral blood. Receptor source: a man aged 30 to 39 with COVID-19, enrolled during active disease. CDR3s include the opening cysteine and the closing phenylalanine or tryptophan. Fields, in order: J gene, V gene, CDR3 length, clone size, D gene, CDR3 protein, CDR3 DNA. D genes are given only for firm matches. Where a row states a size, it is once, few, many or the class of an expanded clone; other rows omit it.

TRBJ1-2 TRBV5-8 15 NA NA CASSQSPTSPYGYTF TGTGCCAGCAGCCAAAGCCCAACGTCCCCATATGGCTACACCTTC
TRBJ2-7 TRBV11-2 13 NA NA CASSLTDSYEQYF TGTGCCAGCAGCTTGACAGACTCCTACGAGCAGTACTTC
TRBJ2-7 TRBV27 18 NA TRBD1 CASSLQGGGTGNAYEQYF TGTGCCAGCAGTTTACAGGGTGGGGGGACAGGGAATGCCTACGAGCAGTACTTC
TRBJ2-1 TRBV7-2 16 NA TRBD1 CASRTPLGQGYNEQFF TGTGCCAGCAGAACCCCTTTGGGACAGGGGTACAATGAGCAGTTCTTC
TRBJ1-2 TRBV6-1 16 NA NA CASSEGSGWGRGGYTF TGTGCCAGCAGTGAAGGATCAGGGTGGGGTAGGGGTGGCTACACCTTC
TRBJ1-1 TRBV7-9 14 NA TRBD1 CASRTDRGVTEAFF TGTGCCAGCAGGACCGACAGGGGAGTCACTGAAGCTTTCTTT
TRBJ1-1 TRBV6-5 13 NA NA CASSLTKQASFDF TGTGCCAGCAGCCTTACAAAACAGGCTTCGTTCGACTTT
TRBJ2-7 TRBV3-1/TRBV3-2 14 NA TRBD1 CASSRRDRGTEQYF TGTGCCAGCAGCCGCCGGGACAGGGGGACCGAGCAGTACTTC
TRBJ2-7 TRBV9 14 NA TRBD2 CASSTGDGRREQYF TGTGCCAGCAGCACCGGGGACGGGAGGCGAGAGCAGTACTTC
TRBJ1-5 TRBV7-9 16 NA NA CASSGGLSNSNQPQHF TGTGCCAGCAGCGGGGGACTTTCGAATAGCAATCAGCCCCAGCATTTT
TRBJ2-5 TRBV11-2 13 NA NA CASSLAATETQYF TGTGCCAGCAGCTTAGCCGCTACGGAGACCCAGTACTTC
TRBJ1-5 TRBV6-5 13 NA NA CASMGLGSQPQHF TGTGCCAGCATGGGACTAGGGAGTCAGCCCCAGCATTTT
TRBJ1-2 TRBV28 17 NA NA CASSLIAPVQDYYGYTF TGTGCCAGCAGTTTAATCGCCCCCGTGCAGGACTACTATGGCTACACCTTC
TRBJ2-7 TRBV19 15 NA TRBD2 CASSIMSSGRYEQYF TGTGCCAGTAGTATTATGTCTAGCGGGCGTTACGAGCAGTACTTC
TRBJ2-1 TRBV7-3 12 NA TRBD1 CASSSPGGEQFF TGTGCCAGCAGCTCTCCAGGGGGTGAGCAGTTCTTC
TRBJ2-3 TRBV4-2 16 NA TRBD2 CASSQGVSGRGNTQYF TGTGCCAGCAGCCAAGGGGTTAGCGGGAGAGGAAATACGCAGTATTTT
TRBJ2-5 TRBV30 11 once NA CAWSVEETQYF TGTGCCTGGAGTGTGGAGGAGACCCAGTACTTC
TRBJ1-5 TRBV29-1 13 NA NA CSVRTGTNQPQHF TGCAGCGTTCGCACGGGTACTAATCAGCCCCAGCATTTT
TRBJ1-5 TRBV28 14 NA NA CASRVSLGGQPQHF TGTGCCAGCAGGGTAAGTCTGGGGGGTCAGCCCCAGCATTTT
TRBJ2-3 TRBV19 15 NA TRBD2 CASSLGGFSTDTQYF TGTGCCAGTAGTTTGGGGGGGTTCAGCACAGATACGCAGTATTTT
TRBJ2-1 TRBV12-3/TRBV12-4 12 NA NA CASYSGASEQFF TGTGCCAGCTACAGCGGAGCCAGTGAGCAGTTCTTC
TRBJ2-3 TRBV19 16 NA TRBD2 CASSTPSGRGADTQYF TGTGCCAGTAGTACGCCTAGCGGGCGAGGGGCAGATACGCAGTATTTT
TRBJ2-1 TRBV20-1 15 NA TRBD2 CSASRPTSGFNEQFF TGCAGTGCTAGTCGGCCGACTAGCGGGTTCAATGAGCAGTTCTTC
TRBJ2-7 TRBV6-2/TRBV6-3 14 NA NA CASSYTRGPYEQYF TGTGCCAGCAGTTACACTAGAGGTCCCTACGAGCAGTACTTC
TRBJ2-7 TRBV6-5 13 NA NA CASSFDRNYEQYF TGTGCCAGCAGCTTTGACAGAAACTACGAGCAGTACTTC
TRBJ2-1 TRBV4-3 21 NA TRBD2 CASSQDPRTSGRFSSYNEQFF TGCGCCAGCAGCCAAGATCCTCGGACTAGCGGGAGATTCAGCTCCTACAATGAGCAGTTCTTC
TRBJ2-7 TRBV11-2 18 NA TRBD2 CASSSWGTSGGKSYEQYF TGTGCCAGCAGCTCATGGGGGACTAGCGGGGGAAAATCCTACGAGCAGTACTTC
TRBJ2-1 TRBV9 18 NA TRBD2 CASSVRGLAGVGGNEQFF TGTGCCAGCAGCGTACGAGGACTAGCGGGAGTAGGTGGCAATGAGCAGTTCTTC
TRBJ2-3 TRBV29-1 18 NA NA CSVEGLMLERISTDTQYF TGCAGCGTTGAAGGCCTCATGCTCGAGCGGATTAGCACAGATACGCAGTATTTT
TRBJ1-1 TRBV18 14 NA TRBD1 CASSPDRIDTEAFF TGTGCCAGCTCACCGGACAGGATAGACACTGAAGCTTTCTTT
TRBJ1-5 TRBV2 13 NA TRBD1 CASRQGASQPQHF TGTGCCAGCCGCCAGGGGGCAAGTCAGCCCCAGCATTTT
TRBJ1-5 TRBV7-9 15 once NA CASSPGTNSNQPQHF TGTGCCAGCAGTCCCGGGACAAATAGCAATCAGCCCCAGCATTTT
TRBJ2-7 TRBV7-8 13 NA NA CASSLAGIHEQYF TGTGCCAGCAGTCTGGCAGGGATTCACGAGCAGTACTTC
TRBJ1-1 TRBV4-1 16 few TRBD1 CASSPGQGTLNTEAFF TGCGCCAGCAGCCCGGGACAGGGGACACTAAACACTGAAGCTTTCTTT
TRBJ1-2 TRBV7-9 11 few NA CASSHSYGYTF TGTGCCAGCAGCCACTCATATGGCTACACCTTC
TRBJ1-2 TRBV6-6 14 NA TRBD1 CASSYVGQGYGYTF TGTGCCAGCAGTTACGTGGGACAGGGGTATGGCTACACCTTC
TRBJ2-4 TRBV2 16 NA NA CASSGQYTGAKNIQYF TGTGCCAGCTCAGGACAGTACACCGGGGCCAAAAACATTCAGTACTTC
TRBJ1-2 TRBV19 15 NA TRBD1 CATRSGTGGDYGYTF TGTGCCACCCGTTCCGGGACAGGGGGCGACTATGGCTACACCTTC
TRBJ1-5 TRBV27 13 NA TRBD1 CASSYRGRQPQHF TGTGCCAGCAGCTACAGGGGCAGGCAGCCCCAGCATTTT
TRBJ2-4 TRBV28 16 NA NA CASSFREQLAKNIQYF TGTGCCAGCAGTTTCAGGGAACAACTAGCCAAAAACATTCAGTACTTC
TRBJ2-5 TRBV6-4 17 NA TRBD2 CASSEKGGASGSETQYF TGTGCCAGCAGTGAAAAAGGCGGGGCTAGCGGTTCGGAGACCCAGTACTTC
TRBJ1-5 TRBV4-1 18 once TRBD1 CASSQEGGNTGIRQPQHF TGCGCCAGCAGTCAAGAAGGGGGCAATACAGGGATAAGGCAGCCCCAGCATTTT
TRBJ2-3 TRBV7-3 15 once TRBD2 CASSLTGGSTDTQYF TGTGCCAGCAGCTTAACGGGGGGGAGCACAGATACGCAGTATTTT
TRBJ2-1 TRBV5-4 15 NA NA CASSYLWGGGNEQFF TGTGCCAGCAGCTACCTTTGGGGGGGCGGAAATGAGCAGTTCTTC
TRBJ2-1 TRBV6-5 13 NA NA CASRTTGYNEQFF TGTGCCAGCAGAACGACAGGCTACAATGAGCAGTTCTTC
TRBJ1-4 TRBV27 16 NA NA CASSSLISATNEKLFF TGTGCCAGCAGTTCCCTAATAAGTGCAACTAATGAAAAACTGTTTTTT
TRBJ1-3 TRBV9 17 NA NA CASSVAVQGQAGNTIYF TGTGCCAGCAGCGTAGCCGTTCAGGGGCAAGCTGGAAACACCATATATTTT
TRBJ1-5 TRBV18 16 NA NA CASSPGGEAVNQPQHF TGTGCCAGCTCACCAGGGGGGGAGGCGGTCAATCAGCCCCAGCATTTT
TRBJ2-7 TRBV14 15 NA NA CASSPIQAGSYEQYF TGTGCCAGCAGCCCGATCCAGGCAGGGTCCTACGAGCAGTACTTC
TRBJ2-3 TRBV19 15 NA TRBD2 CASSMGGRAGDTQYF TGTGCCAGTAGTATGGGCGGGAGGGCAGGAGATACGCAGTATTTT
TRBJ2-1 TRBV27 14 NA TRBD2 CASSFLAGGDEQFF TGTGCCAGCAGTTTTTTAGCGGGAGGCGATGAGCAGTTCTTC
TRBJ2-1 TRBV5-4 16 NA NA CASSRSAGADYNEQFF TGTGCCAGCAGCCGTTCGGCGGGGGCTGACTACAATGAGCAGTTCTTC
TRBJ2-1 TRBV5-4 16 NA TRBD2 CASSWPGLAGEGEQFF TGTGCCAGCAGCTGGCCGGGACTAGCGGGAGAGGGTGAGCAGTTCTTC
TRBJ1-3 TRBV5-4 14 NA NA CASSLLGSGNTIYF TGTGCCAGCAGCTTGCTCGGGTCTGGAAACACCATATATTTT